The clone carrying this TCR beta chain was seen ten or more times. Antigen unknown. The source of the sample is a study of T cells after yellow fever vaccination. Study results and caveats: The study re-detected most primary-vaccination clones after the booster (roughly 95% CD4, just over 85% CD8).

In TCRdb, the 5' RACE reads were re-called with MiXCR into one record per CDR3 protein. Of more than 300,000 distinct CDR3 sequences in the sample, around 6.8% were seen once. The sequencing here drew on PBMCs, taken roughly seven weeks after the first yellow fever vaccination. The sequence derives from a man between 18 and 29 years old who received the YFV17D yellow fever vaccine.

The DNA of the CDR3 is TGTGCCAGCAGCCCGCTTACGGGAGTCTCGAGCACAGATACGCAGTATTTT. This gives the protein CASSPLTGVSSTDTQYF. The chain links TRBV7-3 to TRBJ2-3; D might be TRBD2 (6 bases). The V gene lost 5 bases and the J gene lost 0 bases, with 18 bases spanning the gap. This CDR3 contains 17 residues. Looked up from germline, CDR1 is SGHTA and CDR2 is FQGTGA.